The TCR beta chain under discussion was sequenced for a study of metastatic and nonmetastatic thyroid tumors. Across the study: Repertoires from malignant and benign thyroid patients were compared across blood and tumor or nodule tissue.

No patient had received any treatment before thyroid surgery. CDR1 and CDR2 from the germline V gene are SNHLY and FYNNEI. CDR3 length: 15 amino acids. The ends were cut back, 4 bases at V and 1 base at J, with 11 bases in the middle. This clone was detected many times. Antigen unknown. Study outcomes and limitations: Reportedly, malignant thyroid tumors had significantly higher TCR beta diversity than benign nodules, in blood and tumor.

Original data processing: The distant-metastasis classifier for papillary thyroid cancer was built from CDR3 differences across clinicopathological groups. TCRdb redid the clone calls on the PCR reads using MiXCR. These V and J calls derive from TCRdb rather than the authors' analysis. The sample lists 21,000 or so clones, about 14% occurring once. This chain links TRBV2 with TRBJ2-4; D is unresolved. Sequenced input: blood. This sequence originates from a female donor with papillary thyroid cancer or a benign thyroid nodule (not recorded which). Some clones in this sample may be carry-over from other donors' samples. The CDR3 is CASSVTVGAKNIQYF. CDR3 DNA sequence: TGTGCCAGCAGTGTTACGGTGGGGGCCAAAAACATTCAGTACTTC.